The following is a TCR beta chain sequence with its context. The target antigen is unknown. The source of the sample is a study of T cells in Graves' hyperthyroidism and ophthalmopathy. Exclusion followed for patients with uncontrolled infection, other autoimmune disease, pregnancy or lactation. Thyroid ultrasound, orbital computed tomography, clinical symptoms, and serum thyroxine and TRAb underpinned diagnoses. Germline CDR1 is ENHRY and CDR2 is SYGVKD. The CDR3 extends over 15 amino acids. V dropped 3 bases and J dropped 2; count of bases not matched to a gene: 5. What was amplified from RNA transcripts were TCR beta CDR3 regions. Primed by the HTBI set, a first-round RT-PCR was run on the TCR CDR3. MiXCR, run by TCRdb on the multiplex PCR reads, gives a single entry per CDR3 protein. Of about 590,000 distinct CDR3 sequences in the sample, around 14% were seen once. General study results and limits: Median prediction lead before ophthalmopathy onset was roughly 6 months with the model. Most expanded thyroid clonotypes above 0.001 also appeared in blood.

This sequence originates from a woman aged 30 to 39 with Graves' hyperthyroidism. The genes are TRBV10-3 and TRBJ2-3; 7 bases map to TRBD1. The sequencing input was blood. The CDR3 sequence is CAISEQGNPTDTQYF. The CDR3 DNA sequence: TGTGCCATCAGTGAACAGGGGAACCCCACAGATACGCAGTATTTT.